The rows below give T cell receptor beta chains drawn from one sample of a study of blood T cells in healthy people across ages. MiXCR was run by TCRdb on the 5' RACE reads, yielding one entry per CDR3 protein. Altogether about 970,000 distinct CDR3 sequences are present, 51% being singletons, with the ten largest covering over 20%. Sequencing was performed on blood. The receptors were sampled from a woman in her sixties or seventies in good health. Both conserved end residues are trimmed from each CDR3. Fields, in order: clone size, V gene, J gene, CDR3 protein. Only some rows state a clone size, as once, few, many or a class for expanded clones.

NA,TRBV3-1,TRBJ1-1,ASSLQSPGWVNTEAF
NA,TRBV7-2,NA,ASTGIYNEQY
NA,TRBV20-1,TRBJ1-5,SARGTTSQPQH
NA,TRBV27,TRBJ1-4,ASSSALANEKLF
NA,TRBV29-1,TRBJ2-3,SVGQGSDTQY
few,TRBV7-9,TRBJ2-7,ASSPGGYNYEQY
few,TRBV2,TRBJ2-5,ASSEGRFETQY
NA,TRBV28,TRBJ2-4,ASSLPGQGVKNIQY
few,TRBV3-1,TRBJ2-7,ASSQVSGSFYEQY
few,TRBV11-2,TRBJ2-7,ASSSSWFGPFDYEQY
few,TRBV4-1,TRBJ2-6,ASSQGKTVFGANVLT
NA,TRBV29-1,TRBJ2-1,SVDTGFGYNEQF
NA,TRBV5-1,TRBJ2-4,ASQKAGGPYEEQY
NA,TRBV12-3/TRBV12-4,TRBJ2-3,ASSFLLGSSTSTDTQY
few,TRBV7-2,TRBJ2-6,ASSFTGASGANVLT
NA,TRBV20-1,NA,SARDGRGSYEQY
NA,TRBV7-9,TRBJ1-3,ASSWGADTIY
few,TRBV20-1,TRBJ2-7,SARLLRGAYEQY
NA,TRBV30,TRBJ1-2,AWSVQHYGYT
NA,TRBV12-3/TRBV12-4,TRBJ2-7,ASSLAAKIKSYGQY
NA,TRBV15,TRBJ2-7,ATSSIYYEQY
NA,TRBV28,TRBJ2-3,ASSSPGGADTQY
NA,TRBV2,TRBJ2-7,ASSEAAGFYEQY
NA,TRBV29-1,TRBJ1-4,SASGIKEKLF
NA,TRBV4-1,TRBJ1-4,ASRDTLIATNEKLF
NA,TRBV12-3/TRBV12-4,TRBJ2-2,ASSLALSGELF
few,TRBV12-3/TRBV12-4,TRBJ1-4,ASSSRGSPNEKLF
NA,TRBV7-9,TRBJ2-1,ASSLEGIGNEQF